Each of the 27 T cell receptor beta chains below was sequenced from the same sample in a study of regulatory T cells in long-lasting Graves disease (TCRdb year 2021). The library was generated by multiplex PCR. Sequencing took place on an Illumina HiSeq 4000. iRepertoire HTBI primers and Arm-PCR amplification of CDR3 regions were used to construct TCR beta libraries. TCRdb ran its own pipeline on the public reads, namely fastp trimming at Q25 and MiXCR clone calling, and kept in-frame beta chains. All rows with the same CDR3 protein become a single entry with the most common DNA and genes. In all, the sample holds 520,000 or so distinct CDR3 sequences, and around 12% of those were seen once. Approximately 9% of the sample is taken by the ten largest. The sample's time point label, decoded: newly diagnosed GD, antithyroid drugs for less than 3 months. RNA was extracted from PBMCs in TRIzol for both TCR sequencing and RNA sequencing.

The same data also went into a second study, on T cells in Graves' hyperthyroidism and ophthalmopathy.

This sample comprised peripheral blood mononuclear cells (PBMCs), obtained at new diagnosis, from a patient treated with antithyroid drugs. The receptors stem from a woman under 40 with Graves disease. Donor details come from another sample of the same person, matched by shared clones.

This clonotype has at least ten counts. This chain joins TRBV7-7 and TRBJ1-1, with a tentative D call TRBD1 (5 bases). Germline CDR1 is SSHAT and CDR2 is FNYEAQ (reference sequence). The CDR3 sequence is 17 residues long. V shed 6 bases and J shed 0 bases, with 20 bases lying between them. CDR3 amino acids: CASSPWPKGNMNTEAFF. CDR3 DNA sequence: TGTGCCAGCAGTCCATGGCCCAAGGGGAACATGAACACTGAAGCTTTCTTT.

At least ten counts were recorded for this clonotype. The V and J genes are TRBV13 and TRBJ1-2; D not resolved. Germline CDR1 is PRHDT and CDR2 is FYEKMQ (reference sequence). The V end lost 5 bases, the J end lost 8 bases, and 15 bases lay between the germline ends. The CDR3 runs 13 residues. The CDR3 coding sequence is TGTGCCAGCAGCCGGCGGTTCCCGGAAGGCTACACCTTC. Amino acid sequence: CASSRRFPEGYTF.

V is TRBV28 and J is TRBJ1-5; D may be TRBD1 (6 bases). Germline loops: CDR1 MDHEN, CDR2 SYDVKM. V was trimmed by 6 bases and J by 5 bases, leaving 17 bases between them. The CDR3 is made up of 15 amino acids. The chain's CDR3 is CASRPPGHLDQPQHF. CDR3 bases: TGTGCCAGCAGACCCCCGGGACACCTTGATCAGCCCCAGCATTTT. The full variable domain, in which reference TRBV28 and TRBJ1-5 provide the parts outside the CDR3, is DVKVTQSSRYLVKRTGEKVFLECVQDMDHENMFWYRQDPGLGLRLIYFSYDVKMKEKGDIPEGYSVSREKKERFSLILESASTNQTSMYLCASRPPGHLDQPQHFGDGTRLSIL.

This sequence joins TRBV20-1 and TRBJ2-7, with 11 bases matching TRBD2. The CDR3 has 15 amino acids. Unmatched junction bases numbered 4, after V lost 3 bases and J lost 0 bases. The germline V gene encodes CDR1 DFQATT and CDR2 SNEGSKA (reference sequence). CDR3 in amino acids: CSASSSGRSSYEQYF. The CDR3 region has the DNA TGCAGTGCTAGTTCTAGCGGGAGGTCCTCCTACGAGCAGTACTTC.

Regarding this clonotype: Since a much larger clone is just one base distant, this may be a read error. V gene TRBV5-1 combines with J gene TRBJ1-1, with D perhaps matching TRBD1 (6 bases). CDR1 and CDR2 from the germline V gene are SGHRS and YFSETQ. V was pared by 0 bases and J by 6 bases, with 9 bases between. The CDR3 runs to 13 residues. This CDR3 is CASSLAGDPEAFF. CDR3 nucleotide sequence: TGCGCCAGCAGCTTGGCAGGGGATCCTGAAGCTTTCTTT.

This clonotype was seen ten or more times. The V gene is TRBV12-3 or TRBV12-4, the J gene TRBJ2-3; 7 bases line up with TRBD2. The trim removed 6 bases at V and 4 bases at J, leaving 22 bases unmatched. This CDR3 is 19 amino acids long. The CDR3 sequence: CASSPSRAGVFRVADTQYF. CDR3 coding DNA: TGTGCCAGCAGCCCCTCAAGGGCGGGAGTGTTTCGGGTCGCAGATACGCAGTATTTT.

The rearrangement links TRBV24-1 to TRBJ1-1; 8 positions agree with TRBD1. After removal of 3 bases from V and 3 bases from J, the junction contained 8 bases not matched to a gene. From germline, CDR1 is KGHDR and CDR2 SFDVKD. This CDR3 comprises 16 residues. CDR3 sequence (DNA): TGTGCCACCAGTGATCCTAGACAGGGGAGGGACACTGAAGCTTTCTTT. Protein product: CATSDPRQGRDTEAFF.

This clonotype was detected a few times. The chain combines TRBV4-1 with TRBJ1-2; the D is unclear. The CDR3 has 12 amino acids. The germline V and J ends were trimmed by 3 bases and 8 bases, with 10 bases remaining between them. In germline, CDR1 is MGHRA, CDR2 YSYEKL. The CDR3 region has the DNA TGCGCCAGCAGCCACGTTATGGAGGGCTACACCTTC. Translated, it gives CASSHVMEGYTF.

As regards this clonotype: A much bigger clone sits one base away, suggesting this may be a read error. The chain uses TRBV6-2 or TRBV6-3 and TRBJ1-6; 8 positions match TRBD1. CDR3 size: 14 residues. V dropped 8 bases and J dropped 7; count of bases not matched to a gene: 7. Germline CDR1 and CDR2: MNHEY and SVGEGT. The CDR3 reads CASGEWTGNSPLHF. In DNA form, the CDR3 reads TGTGCCAGCGGTGAATGGACAGGGAATTCACCCCTCCACTTT.

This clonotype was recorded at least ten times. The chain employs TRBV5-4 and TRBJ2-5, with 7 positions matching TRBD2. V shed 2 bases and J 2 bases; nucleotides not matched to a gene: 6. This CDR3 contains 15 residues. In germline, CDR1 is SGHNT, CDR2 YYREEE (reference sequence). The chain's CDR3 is CASSFRLAGQETQYF. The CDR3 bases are TGTGCCAGCAGCTTCCGACTAGCAGGGCAAGAGACCCAGTACTTC.

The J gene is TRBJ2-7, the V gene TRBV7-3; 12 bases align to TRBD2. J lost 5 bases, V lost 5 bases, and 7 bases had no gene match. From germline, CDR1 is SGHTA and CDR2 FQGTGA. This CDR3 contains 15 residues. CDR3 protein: CASSPTSGSLDEQYF. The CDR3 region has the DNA TGTGCCAGCAGCCCGACTAGCGGGAGTTTGGACGAGCAGTACTTC.

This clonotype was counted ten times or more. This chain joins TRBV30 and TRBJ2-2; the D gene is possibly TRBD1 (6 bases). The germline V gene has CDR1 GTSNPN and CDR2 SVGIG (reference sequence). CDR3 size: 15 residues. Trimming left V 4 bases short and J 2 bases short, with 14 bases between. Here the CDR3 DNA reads TGTGCCTGGAAGGGGCGGACAGTAAACACCGGGGAGCTGTTTTTT. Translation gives CAWKGRTVNTGELFF.

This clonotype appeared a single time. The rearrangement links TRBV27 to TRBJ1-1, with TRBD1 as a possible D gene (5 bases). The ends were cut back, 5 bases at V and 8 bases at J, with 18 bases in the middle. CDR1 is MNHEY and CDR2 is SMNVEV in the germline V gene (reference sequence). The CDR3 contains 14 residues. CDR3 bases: TGTGCCAGCAGTGTTGGGGGGGACCTGATGGAAGCTTTCTTT. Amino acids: CASSVGGDLMEAFF.

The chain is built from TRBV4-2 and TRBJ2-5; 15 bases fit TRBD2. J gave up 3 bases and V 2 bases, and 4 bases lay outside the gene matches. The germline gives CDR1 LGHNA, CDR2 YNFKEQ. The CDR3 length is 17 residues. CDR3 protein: CASSQRRTSGREETQYF. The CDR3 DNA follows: TGTGCCAGCAGCCAAAGGCGGACTAGCGGGAGGGAAGAGACCCAGTACTTC.

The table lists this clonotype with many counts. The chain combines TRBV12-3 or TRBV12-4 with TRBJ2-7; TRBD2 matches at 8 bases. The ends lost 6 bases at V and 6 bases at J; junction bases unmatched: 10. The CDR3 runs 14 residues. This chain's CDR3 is CASRTTGTSPEQYF. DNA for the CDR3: TGTGCCAGCAGGACCACCGGGACTAGTCCCGAGCAGTACTTC.

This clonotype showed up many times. CDR3 region: CSARPMGRDSEQYF. The CDR3, as DNA: TGCAGTGCTAGACCGATGGGCCGGGACAGCGAGCAGTACTTC. The chain joins TRBV20-1 to TRBJ2-7; 7 nucleotides align to TRBD1. Unmatched junction bases numbered 10, after V lost 2 bases and J lost 6 bases. The CDR3 consists of 14 residues. The germline gives CDR1 DFQATT, CDR2 SNEGSKA (reference sequence).

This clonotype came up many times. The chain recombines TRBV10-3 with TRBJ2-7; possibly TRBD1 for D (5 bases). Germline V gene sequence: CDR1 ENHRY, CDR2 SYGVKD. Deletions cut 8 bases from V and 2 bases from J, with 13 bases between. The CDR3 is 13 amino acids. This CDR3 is CAIRDGRAYEQYF. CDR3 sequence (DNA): TGTGCCATCCGAGATGGCAGGGCCTACGAGCAGTACTTC.

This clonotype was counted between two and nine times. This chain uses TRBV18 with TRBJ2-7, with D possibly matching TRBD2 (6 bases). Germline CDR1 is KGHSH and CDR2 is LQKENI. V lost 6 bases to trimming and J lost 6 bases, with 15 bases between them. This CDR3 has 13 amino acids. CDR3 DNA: TGTGCCAGCTCCCAATCGAGGGACTCCGAGCAGTACTTC. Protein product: CASSQSRDSEQYF.

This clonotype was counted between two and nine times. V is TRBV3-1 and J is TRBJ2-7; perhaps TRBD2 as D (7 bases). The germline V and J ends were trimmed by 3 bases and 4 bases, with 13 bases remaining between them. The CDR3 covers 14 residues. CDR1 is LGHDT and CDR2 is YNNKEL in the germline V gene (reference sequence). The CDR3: CASSHRGALYEQYF. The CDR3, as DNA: TGTGCCAGCAGCCACCGGGGGGCCCTATACGAGCAGTACTTC.

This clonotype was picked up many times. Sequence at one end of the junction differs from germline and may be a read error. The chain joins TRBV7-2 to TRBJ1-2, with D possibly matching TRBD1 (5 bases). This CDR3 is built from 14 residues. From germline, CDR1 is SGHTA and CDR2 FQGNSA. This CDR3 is CASSLARDFAGYTF. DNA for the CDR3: TGTGCCAGCAGCCTAGCCAGGGATTTCGCAGGCTACACCTTC.

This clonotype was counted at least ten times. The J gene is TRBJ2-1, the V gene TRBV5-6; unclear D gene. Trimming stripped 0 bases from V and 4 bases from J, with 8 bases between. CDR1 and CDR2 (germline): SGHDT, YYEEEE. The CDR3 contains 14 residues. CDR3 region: CASSLGAGYNEQFF. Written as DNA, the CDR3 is TGTGCCAGCAGCTTGGGGGCCGGATACAATGAGCAGTTCTTC.

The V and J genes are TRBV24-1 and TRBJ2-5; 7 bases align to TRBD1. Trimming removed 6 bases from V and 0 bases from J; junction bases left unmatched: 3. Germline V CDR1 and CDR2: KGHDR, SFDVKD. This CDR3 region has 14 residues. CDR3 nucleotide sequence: TGTGCCACCAGTCCTGGACAGGACCAAGAGACCCAGTACTTC. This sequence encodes CATSPGQDQETQYF.

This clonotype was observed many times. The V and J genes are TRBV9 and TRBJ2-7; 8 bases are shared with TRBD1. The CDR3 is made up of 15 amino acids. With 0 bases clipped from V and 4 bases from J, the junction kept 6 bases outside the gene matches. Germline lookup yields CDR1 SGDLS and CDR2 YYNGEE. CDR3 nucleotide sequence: TGTGCCAGCAGCGTAGGGACAGGGTCGGGTTACGAGCAGTACTTC. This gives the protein CASSVGTGSGYEQYF. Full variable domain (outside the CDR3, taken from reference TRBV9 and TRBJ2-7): DSGVTQTPKHLITATGQRVTLRCSPRSGDLSVYWYQQSLDQGLQFLIQYYNGEERAKGNILERFSAQQFPDLHSELNLSSLELGDSALYFCASSVGTGSGYEQYFGPGTRLTVT.

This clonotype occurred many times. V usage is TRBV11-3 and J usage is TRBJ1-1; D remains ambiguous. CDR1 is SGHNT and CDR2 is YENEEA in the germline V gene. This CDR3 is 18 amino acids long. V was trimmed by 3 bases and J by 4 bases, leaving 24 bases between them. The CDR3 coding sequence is TGTGCCAGCAGCTTTTCCCCCTGGGTTATGCCGGCGACCACTGAAGCTTTCTTT. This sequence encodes CASSFSPWVMPATTEAFF.

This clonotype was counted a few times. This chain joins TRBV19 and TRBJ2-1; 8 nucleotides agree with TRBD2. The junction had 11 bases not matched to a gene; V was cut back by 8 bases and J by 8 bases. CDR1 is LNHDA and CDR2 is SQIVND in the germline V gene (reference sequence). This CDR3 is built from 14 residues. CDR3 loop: CASCKRERLYEQFF. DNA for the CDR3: TGTGCCAGTTGCAAGCGGGAGCGTCTTTATGAGCAGTTCTTC.

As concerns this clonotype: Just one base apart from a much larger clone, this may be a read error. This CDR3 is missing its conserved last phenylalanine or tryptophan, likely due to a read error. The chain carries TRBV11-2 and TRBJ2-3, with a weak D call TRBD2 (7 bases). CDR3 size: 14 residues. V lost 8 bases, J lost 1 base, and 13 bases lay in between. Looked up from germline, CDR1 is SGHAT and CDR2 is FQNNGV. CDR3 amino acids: CASCAGAGTDTQYL. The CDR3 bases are TGTGCCAGCTGTGCGGGGGCTGGCACAGATACGCAGTATTTA.

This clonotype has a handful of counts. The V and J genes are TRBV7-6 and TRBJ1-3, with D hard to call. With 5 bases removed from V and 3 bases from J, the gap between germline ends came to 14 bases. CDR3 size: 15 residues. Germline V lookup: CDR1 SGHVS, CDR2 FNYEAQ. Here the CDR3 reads CASSGGYRGGNTIYF. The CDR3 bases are TGTGCCAGCAGCGGCGGATACCGCGGTGGAAACACCATATATTTT.